A selection of T cell receptor beta chains follows, all from one sample in a study of T cell responses to AZD1222 COVID-19 vaccine. Generated by immunoSEQ multiplex PCR, the TCRdb table keeps only in-frame clones and is missing some. The repertoire consists of 250,000 to 300,000 clones, with 90% to 95% occurring once and the leading ten covering less than 0.65%. This sample comprised peripheral blood, obtained 28 days after the second AZD1222 dose. Receptor source: an adult who received the AZD1222 COVID-19 vaccine. The CDR3 runs from the conserved cysteine through the conserved F or W.

V gene	J gene	CDR3 protein
TRBV24-1	TRBJ1-5	CATSDSRRPGVSNQPQHF
TRBV6-2/TRBV6-3	TRBJ2-7	CASSHHRAPLSYEQYF
TRBV18	TRBJ2-1	CASSPKGEGEQFF
TRBV19	TRBJ1-4	CASSILTRGVNEKLFF
TRBV29-1	TRBJ2-7	CSVTGEVSYEQYF
TRBV2	TRBJ1-5	CASSSFGRANQPQHF
TRBV20-1	TRBJ2-1	CSAAFREQFF
TRBV5-1	TRBJ2-7	CASSPGTSAYEQYF
TRBV7-2	TRBJ2-1	CASSFPAGSSYNEQFF
TRBV11-2	TRBJ1-4	CASSSTGTSSEKLFF
TRBV13	TRBJ1-3	CASSLFGNTIYF
TRBV6-5	TRBJ1-2	CASSPAGQDYGYTF
TRBV27	TRBJ1-6	CASSRNSDREGRSLHF
TRBV12-3/TRBV12-4	TRBJ1-5	CASSLDRAQPQHF
TRBV4-1	TRBJ2-7	CASSQGGGLSYEQYF
TRBV3-1/TRBV3-2	TRBJ2-3	CASSQGLAGGTDTQYF
TRBV5-1	TRBJ1-1	CASTPGQGAPNTEAFF
TRBV10-3	TRBJ1-4	CAIKDQGDEKLFF
TRBV24-1	TRBJ1-4	CATSVPGGEKLFF
TRBV7-8	TRBJ1-5	CASSPRARVPQHF
TRBV2	TRBJ2-3	CASSGAGGTDTQYF
TRBV30	TRBJ2-2	CAWRGVNTGELFF
TRBV28	TRBJ1-5	CASSSLGYISNQPQHF
TRBV7-8	TRBJ2-7	CASSLVLAGGYEQYF
TRBV19	TRBJ2-2	CASSTPGLAGYPPGELFF
TRBV5-1	TRBJ2-1	CASSLTGQGEDEQFF
TRBV24-1	TRBJ1-1	CATSESGLGTEAFF
TRBV10-2	TRBJ2-7	CASSPLTPSYEQYF
TRBV5-4	TRBJ2-1	CASSFLGGTNNEQFF
TRBV3-1/TRBV3-2	TRBJ2-5	CASSQGVTNVETQYF
TRBV18	TRBJ2-2	CASSPGTSGSVGELFF
TRBV13	TRBJ1-1	CASSPPGVGGAFF
TRBV5-6	TRBJ2-1	CASSLTGIFVHEQFF
TRBV3-1/TRBV3-2	TRBJ2-1	CASSHRGAYNEQFF
TRBV4-2	TRBJ2-5	CASSQEWPMGAGTQYF
TRBV12-3/TRBV12-4	TRBJ1-6	CASRTGSYPLHF
TRBV5-1	TRBJ2-7	CASSLVVDSSYEQYF
TRBV19	TRBJ2-1	CASSIELWGSYNEQFF
TRBV5-6	TRBJ2-5	CASSPGRETQYF
TRBV9	TRBJ1-2	CASSGYPGYTF
TRBV5-1	TRBJ2-5	CASSPTGRVEETQYF
TRBV27	TRBJ2-3	CASSFFGQLTDTQYF